Below, 27 T cell receptor beta chains from the same sample are listed, as sequenced in a study of human T cells and chemical hapten exposure. This sample's time point: healthy volunteer bleed at 2 weeks. Unfractionated whole blood was the source of the extracted total RNA. TCRdb used MiXCR to reprocess the RACE reads, holding one entry per CDR3 protein. In the table there are tens of thousands of distinct CDR3 sequences, 7% to 8.5% of which are singletons. The specimen sequenced was whole blood. These TCRs come from a human donor in good health. Some clones in this sample may be carry-over from other donors' samples.

This clonotype was detected many times. The chain joins TRBV28 to TRBJ2-2; TRBD1 matches at 9 bases. Germline assignment: CDR1 MDHEN and CDR2 SYDVKM. The trim removed 8 bases at V and 5 bases at J, leaving 18 bases unmatched. The CDR3 is 18 amino acids. Written as DNA, the CDR3 is TGTGCCAGCTGCCCAATGGACAGGGGAGTTTCGGGAACCGGGGAGCTGTTTTTT. This sequence encodes CASCPMDRGVSGTGELFF. The whole variable domain, remainder taken from reference TRBV28 and TRBJ2-2, is DVKVTQSSRYLVKRTGEKVFLECVQDMDHENMFWYRQDPGLGLRLIYFSYDVKMKEKGDIPEGYSVSREKKERFSLILESASTNQTSMYLCASCPMDRGVSGTGELFFGEGSRLTVL.

This clonotype was detected ten times or more. This chain links TRBV2 with TRBJ1-5, with a tentative D call TRBD1 (5 bases). The CDR3 sequence is 15 residues long. Germline V gene data show CDR1 as SNHLY and CDR2 as FYNNEI. V was trimmed by 5 bases and J by 7 bases, leaving 18 bases between them. In DNA form, the CDR3 reads TGTGCCAGCAGTCCCCTTGGCAGGGCGAGGCAGCCCCAGCATTTT. Translated, it gives CASSPLGRARQPQHF.

The chain carries TRBV19 and TRBJ2-1, with 10 positions matching TRBD1. Losses at the gene ends were 3 bases for V and 8 bases for J; bases not matched to a gene: 10. This CDR3 region has 16 residues. Germline-derived CDR1 and CDR2 are LNHDA and SQIVND (reference sequence). CDR3 coding DNA: TGTGCCAGTAGTATTCGCCCCGGGACAGGGGTCGATGAGCAGTTCTTC. Protein: CASSIRPGTGVDEQFF.

This clonotype was counted many times. J is TRBJ1-1 and V is TRBV11-2; D unclear. V lost 3 bases and J 1 base, leaving 9 bases between the germline ends. CDR1 and CDR2 (germline): SGHAT, FQNNGV. This CDR3 comprises 14 residues. The CDR3 coding sequence is TGTGCCAGCAGCTTTACAGAGACGAACACTGAAGCTTTCTTT. Its translation: CASSFTETNTEAFF.

This clonotype came up many times. The rearrangement joins TRBV4-2 to TRBJ2-5; 8 bases are shared with TRBD2. Germline values: CDR1 LGHNA, CDR2 YNFKEQ. This CDR3 has 17 amino acids. After removal of 1 base from V and 0 bases from J, the junction contained 7 bases not matched to a gene. CDR3 amino acids: CASSQVGQRGYQETQYF. The CDR3 coding sequence is TGTGCCAGCAGCCAAGTGGGCCAGCGGGGGTACCAAGAGACCCAGTACTTC.

At least ten counts were recorded for this clonotype. The genes are TRBV5-5 and TRBJ2-4, with TRBD2 matching over 13 bases. Losses at the gene ends were 0 bases for V and 9 bases for J; bases not matched to a gene: 9. The CDR3 totals 17 residues. Germline V gene data show CDR1 as SGHKS and CDR2 as YYEKEE (reference sequence). The CDR3 protein is CASSLGTSGSSGGIQYF. CDR3 nucleotide sequence: TGTGCCAGCAGCTTGGGGACTAGCGGGAGTTCGGGAGGCATTCAGTACTTC.

This clonotype was counted many times. V gene TRBV10-3 combines with J gene TRBJ2-1; D may be TRBD2 (6 bases). The ends were cut back, 3 bases at V and 4 bases at J, with 13 bases in the middle. The CDR3 totals 15 residues. Germline CDR1 and CDR2: ENHRY and SYGVKD. CDR3 nucleotides: TGTGCCATCAGTGAAGAGCGGGCTGAATACAATGAGCAGTTCTTC. Translation gives CAISEERAEYNEQFF.

This clonotype was recorded many times. The chain carries TRBV3-1 and TRBJ1-1; no firm D call. The CDR3 runs to 15 residues. The germline V gene has CDR1 LGHDT and CDR2 YNNKEL (reference sequence). Trimming cost V 1 base and J 0 bases, with 9 bases left between them. The chain's CDR3 is CASSQVGSMNTEAFF. The CDR3 DNA reads TGTGCCAGCAGCCAAGTCGGCAGCATGAACACTGAAGCTTTCTTT.

A note on this clonotype: The CDR3 does not close with the conserved phenylalanine or tryptophan, likely indicating a read error. Because the CDR3's place on the DNA is in doubt, the DNA is left out and the CDR3 is given as listed by TCRdb. This rearrangement joins TRBV24-1 to TRBJ2-5; the table calls TRBD2, which could not be checked here. The CDR3 region is 12 residues in length, termini included. The germline CDR1 and CDR2 sequences are KGHDR and SFDVKD. CDR3 sequence reads: CATSDLQGPYPP.

This clonotype occurred a few times. V usage is TRBV10-3 and J usage is TRBJ2-7; no clear D. This CDR3 is 13 amino acids long. The V gene lost 2 bases and the J gene lost 2 bases, with 7 bases spanning the gap. Germline loops: CDR1 ENHRY, CDR2 SYGVKD. The CDR3: CAISEERTYEQYF. The DNA for the CDR3 is TGTGCCATCAGTGAGGAACGAACCTACGAGCAGTACTTC.

This clonotype was picked up many times. The chain links TRBV6-2 or TRBV6-3 to TRBJ2-1, with 7 nucleotides matching TRBD2. Germline V gives CDR1 MNHEY, CDR2 SVGEGT. The junction had 5 bases not matched to a gene; V was cut back by 0 bases and J by 6 bases. The CDR3 contains 15 residues. Here the CDR3 reads CASSYSGDYINEQFF. As DNA, the CDR3 is TGTGCCAGCAGTTACTCAGGGGACTATATCAATGAGCAGTTCTTC.

V and J are TRBV6-5 and TRBJ1-1, with 9 bases that match TRBD1. The germline gives CDR1 MNHEY, CDR2 SVGAGI. V lost 8 bases to trimming and J lost 4 bases; unmatched junction nucleotides: 11. The CDR3 has 15 amino acids. The CDR3 DNA is TGTGCCAGCTCAGCGTCCGGGACAGGGTCCACTGAAGCTTTCTTT. It is translated as CASSASGTGSTEAFF.

The genes are TRBV7-2 and TRBJ2-1; D gene ambiguous. V was clipped by 3 bases and J by 5 bases, with 8 bases between them. Germline assignment: CDR1 SGHTA and CDR2 FQGNSA. The CDR3 extends over 13 amino acids. Here the CDR3 DNA reads TGTGCCAGCAGCTTTAGAACAGACAATGAGCAGTTCTTC. Translation gives CASSFRTDNEQFF.

This clonotype occurred a few times. The chain links TRBV7-2 to TRBJ2-7; D might be TRBD1 or TRBD2, each matching 5 bases. This CDR3 is built from 12 residues. Germline V gene data show CDR1 as SGHTA and CDR2 as FQGNSA. With 4 bases removed from V and 5 bases from J, the gap between germline ends came to 9 bases. CDR3 loop: CASSYGTNEQYF. The CDR3 bases are TGTGCCAGCAGCTACGGGACCAACGAGCAGTACTTC.

There are many counts of this clonotype. CDR3 region: CASSPMRGTEAFF. CDR3 nucleotides: TGTGCCAGCAGCCCGATGAGAGGGACCGAAGCTTTCTTT. V and J are TRBV7-2 and TRBJ1-1; D is possibly TRBD1 (5 bases). V shed 5 bases and J shed 8 bases, with 15 bases lying between them. Germline values: CDR1 SGHTA, CDR2 FQGNSA. This CDR3 has 13 amino acids.

In this sample, this clonotype turned up a few times. The V gene is TRBV20-1, the J gene TRBJ2-1; 9 bases line up with TRBD2. CDR1 and CDR2 (germline): DFQATT, SNEGSKA (reference sequence). The length of the CDR3 is 15 residues. J lost 7 bases, V lost 3 bases, and 10 bases had no gene match. CDR3: CSARERPAGGNEQFF. CDR3 in DNA: TGCAGTGCTAGGGAGAGGCCAGCGGGAGGAAATGAGCAGTTCTTC.

This clonotype was seen ten or more times. The chain employs TRBV11-2 and TRBJ2-3, with 7 bases fitting TRBD2. V shed 0 bases, J shed 5 bases, and the junction held 5 bases outside the gene matches. This CDR3 has 15 amino acids. CDR1 and CDR2 (germline): SGHAT, FQNNGV. The CDR3 region has the DNA TGTGCCAGCAGCTTAGACGGGGGGTATGTAGATACGCAGTATTTT. It codes for CASSLDGGYVDTQYF.

This clonotype was detected only a few times. V is TRBV20-1 and J is TRBJ2-5; no definite D call. Germline lookup yields CDR1 DFQATT and CDR2 SNEGSKA (reference sequence). This CDR3 comprises 14 residues. V gave up 0 bases and J gave up 1 base, with 9 bases separating them. The CDR3 region has the DNA TGCAGTGCTAGAGAAACGGCACCCCAAGAGACCCAGTACTTC. Translation gives CSARETAPQETQYF.

This clonotype was recorded a few times. V and J are TRBV27 and TRBJ2-1; D remains ambiguous. CDR1 MNHEY and CDR2 SMNVEV come from the germline V gene (reference sequence). With 3 bases removed from V and 4 bases from J, the gap between germline ends came to 13 bases. The CDR3 has 15 amino acids. For the CDR3, the DNA is TGTGCCAGCAGTTTCGACTCCTCCCGATACAATGAGCAGTTCTTC. Translating gives CASSFDSSRYNEQFF.

Ten or more counts support this clonotype. The chain links TRBV6-2 or TRBV6-3 to TRBJ2-1, with 8 nucleotides matching TRBD1. CDR1 and CDR2 from the germline V gene are MNHEY and SVGEGT. This CDR3 spans 15 amino acids. V lost 6 bases to trimming and J lost 5 bases; unmatched junction nucleotides: 9. The CDR3 spells CASRLDRVGNNEQFF. The CDR3 DNA is TGTGCCAGCAGGCTGGACAGGGTTGGTAACAATGAGCAGTTCTTC.

V is TRBV10-3 and J is TRBJ2-3; the D gene is possibly TRBD2 (6 bases). CDR3 length equals 16 residues. The germline CDR1 and CDR2 sequences are ENHRY and SYGVKD. Trimming removed 3 bases from V and 3 bases from J, with 16 bases in between. The CDR3 nucleotides are TGTGCCATCAGTGACACCGGGACTCCTCTGACAGATACGCAGTATTTT. As protein: CAISDTGTPLTDTQYF.

This clonotype was seen at least ten times. This chain connects TRBV20-1 to TRBJ2-3; 7 positions match TRBD2. In germline, CDR1 is DFQATT, CDR2 SNEGSKA (reference sequence). V shed 3 bases, J shed 0 bases, and the junction held 6 bases outside the gene matches. There are 15 residues in the CDR3. As DNA, the CDR3 is TGCAGTGCTAGTAGTCTAGCGGAAAGCACAGATACGCAGTATTTT. Its protein is CSASSLAESTDTQYF.

This clonotype appeared many times. The rearrangement uses TRBV12-3 or TRBV12-4 and TRBJ2-1; D uncertain. This CDR3 spans 12 amino acids. Trimming left V 1 base short and J 8 bases short, with 6 bases between. The CDR3 reads CASSLVVDEQFF. In DNA, the CDR3 is TGTGCCAGCAGTTTAGTAGTGGATGAGCAGTTCTTC.

This clonotype was recorded at least ten times. This sequence joins TRBV20-1 and TRBJ2-6; 7 positions match TRBD1. Germline CDR1 DFQATT, CDR2 SNEGSKA (reference sequence). The CDR3 is 13 amino acids. V trimming: 3 bases; J trimming: 12 bases; junction bases outside the gene matches: 8. The CDR3 sequence is CSARTGLSGVLTF. DNA for the CDR3: TGCAGTGCTAGGACAGGGCTGAGCGGCGTCCTGACTTTC.

The chain's CDR3 is CSAPTWTENYGYTF. CDR3 DNA sequence: TGCAGTGCCCCAACTTGGACAGAAAACTATGGCTACACCTTC. The chain uses TRBV20-1 and TRBJ1-2; perhaps TRBD1 as D (6 bases). CDR1 is DFQATT and CDR2 is SNEGSKA in the germline V gene (reference sequence). The CDR3 is 14 amino acids. Between the trimmed V and J ends, which lost 6 bases and 2 bases, there was a span of 16 bases.

This clonotype turned up a few times. This chain connects TRBV18 to TRBJ2-7; D is possibly TRBD1 (6 bases). Per germline, CDR1 KGHSH and CDR2 LQKENI. The CDR3 is 15 amino acids. V shed 3 bases and J shed 5 bases, with 17 bases lying between them. The CDR3 spells CASSPGLGPGDEQYF. Written as DNA, the CDR3 is TGTGCCAGCTCACCGGGGTTGGGGCCAGGGGACGAGCAGTACTTC.

This clonotype has ten or more counts. The V and J genes are TRBV4-1 and TRBJ2-1; maybe TRBD1 (6 bases). This CDR3 contains 14 residues. CDR1 MGHRA and CDR2 YSYEKL come from the germline V gene. V lost 0 bases, J lost 10 bases, and 13 bases lay in between. The CDR3 DNA follows: TGCGCCAGCAGCCAAGACAACAGGGTGAGCGAGCAGTTCTTC. This encodes CASSQDNRVSEQFF.